This entry lists 32 T cell receptor beta chains sequenced from one sample in a study of T cells in Graves' hyperthyroidism and ophthalmopathy. TCR beta CDR3 regions were amplified from RNA. The primer set for the first-round RT-PCR of the TCR CDR3 was HTBI. TCRdb analysed the multiplex PCR reads with MiXCR anew, one entry per CDR3 protein. Of under 350,000 distinct CDR3 sequences in the sample, about 14% were seen once. The sample comprised blood. These receptors were obtained from a woman in her 30s with Graves' hyperthyroidism that later progressed to Graves' ophthalmopathy.

This clonotype occurred many times. The chain carries TRBV30 and TRBJ2-5; TRBD2 might be the D (5 bases). There are 14 residues in the CDR3. The germline V gene encodes CDR1 GTSNPN and CDR2 SVGIG (reference sequence). V was shortened by 1 base and J by 5 bases, with 14 bases between the two germline ends. The CDR3: CAWSDTPKRETQYF. CDR3 nucleotides: TGTGCCTGGAGTGACACTCCGAAGCGGGAGACCCAGTACTTC. The complete variable domain, with remaining parts taken from reference TRBV30 and TRBJ2-5, reads SQTIHQWPATLVQPVGSPLSLECTVEGTSNPNLYWYRQAAGRGLQLLFYSVGIGQISSEVPQNLSASRPQDRQFILSSKKLLLSDSGFYLCAWSDTPKRETQYFGPGTRLLVL.

This clonotype was seen many times. The rearrangement joins TRBV11-2 to TRBJ2-7, with D possibly matching TRBD1 (5 bases). The V end lost 2 bases, the J end lost 1 base, and 9 bases lay between the germline ends. Germline V gene sequence: CDR1 SGHAT, CDR2 FQNNGV. CDR3 size: 14 residues. The CDR3 here is CASSLSGLSYEQYF. DNA for the CDR3: TGTGCCAGCAGCTTATCAGGGTTGTCCTACGAGCAGTACTTC.

Many counts were recorded for this clonotype. The V gene is TRBV28, the J gene TRBJ2-2, with D maybe TRBD2 (5 bases). The CDR3 length is 14 residues. With 2 bases removed from V and 1 base from J, the gap between germline ends came to 5 bases. CDR1 and CDR2 (germline): MDHEN, SYDVKM. CDR3 sequence: CASSLSGNTGELFF. The CDR3, as DNA: TGTGCCAGCAGTTTAAGCGGGAACACCGGGGAGCTGTTTTTT. Together with reference TRBV28 and TRBJ2-2, the CDR3 gives the full variable domain: DVKVTQSSRYLVKRTGEKVFLECVQDMDHENMFWYRQDPGLGLRLIYFSYDVKMKEKGDIPEGYSVSREKKERFSLILESASTNQTSMYLCASSLSGNTGELFFGEGSRLTVL.

Ten or more counts support this clonotype. The chain carries TRBV12-3 or TRBV12-4 and TRBJ1-5; a possible D gene is TRBD1 (5 bases). The length of the CDR3 is 12 residues. V was clipped by 4 bases and J by 8 bases, with 9 bases between them. The CDR3 nucleotides are TGTGCCAGCAGTTCGGGGCATAAGCCCCAGCATTTT. Translated: CASSSGHKPQHF.

This clonotype was picked up many times. J is TRBJ2-3 and V is TRBV7-2; unclear D gene. Germline loops: CDR1 SGHTA, CDR2 FQGNSA. The germline V and J ends were trimmed by 5 bases and 10 bases, with 13 bases remaining between them. This CDR3 contains 12 residues. CDR3 sequence reads: CASSQDGTPQYF. DNA for the CDR3: TGTGCCAGCAGCCAGGACGGCACGCCGCAGTATTTT.

In this sample, this clonotype turned up many times. The rearrangement links TRBV5-1 to TRBJ2-1; no clear D gene. The V gene's germline CDR1 is SGHRS and CDR2 YFSETQ. The CDR3 loop spans 13 amino acids. V gave up 0 bases and J gave up 10 bases, with 11 bases separating them. CDR3 protein: CASSLDWVGEQFF. For the CDR3, the DNA is TGCGCCAGCAGCTTGGATTGGGTCGGCGAGCAGTTCTTC.

This clonotype occurred a few times. V is TRBV5-6 and J is TRBJ2-1; the D gene is possibly TRBD2 (6 bases). Deletions cut 1 base from V and 8 bases from J, with 16 bases between. This CDR3 has 15 amino acids. Germline assignment: CDR1 SGHDT and CDR2 YYEEEE. For the CDR3, the DNA is TGTGCCAGCAGCTTGCGGCGGGAACCTAGGGATGAGCAGTTCTTC. This encodes CASSLRREPRDEQFF.

In this sample, this clonotype turned up many times. This chain's CDR3 is CASSLVTSGSHEQYF. CDR3 sequence (DNA): TGTGCCAGCAGCTTAGTCACTAGCGGGAGCCACGAGCAGTACTTC. The V gene is TRBV7-8, the J gene TRBJ2-7; 11 bases are shared with TRBD2. V lost 1 base, J lost 5 bases, and 4 bases stayed unmatched. The CDR3 is 15 amino acids. Germline V lookup: CDR1 SGHVS, CDR2 FQNEAQ.

This clonotype has a count of ten or more. This sequence joins TRBV7-3 and TRBJ2-3; a possible D gene is TRBD2 (5 bases). This CDR3 region has 15 residues. Germline CDR1 and CDR2: SGHTA and FQGTGA. Trimming removed 5 bases at V and 1 base at J, with 13 bases between. The CDR3 loop is CASSPWEKGTDTQYF. In DNA, the CDR3 is TGTGCCAGCAGCCCATGGGAGAAGGGCACAGATACGCAGTATTTT.

This clonotype was detected ten times or more. The chain carries TRBV30 and TRBJ1-2; D is unresolved. From germline, CDR1 is GTSNPN and CDR2 SVGIG (reference sequence). The CDR3 contains 13 residues. Between the trimmed V and J ends, which lost 3 bases and 2 bases, there was a span of 10 bases. The DNA of the CDR3 is TGTGCCTGGAGGGTCAACCGGAACTATGGCTACACCTTC. This codes for CAWRVNRNYGYTF. The full variable domain, in which reference TRBV30 and TRBJ1-2 provide the parts outside the CDR3, is SQTIHQWPATLVQPVGSPLSLECTVEGTSNPNLYWYRQAAGRGLQLLFYSVGIGQISSEVPQNLSASRPQDRQFILSSKKLLLSDSGFYLCAWRVNRNYGYTFGSGTRLTVV.

There are many counts of this clonotype. The V gene is TRBV7-9, the J gene TRBJ2-3; D is unclear. The CDR3 has 15 residues. Germline assignment: CDR1 SEHNR and CDR2 FQNEAQ (reference sequence). Trimming removed 4 bases at V and 8 bases at J, with 19 bases between. The CDR3 here is CASSSDHTRISTQYF. For the CDR3, the DNA is TGTGCCAGCAGCTCCGATCACACGAGGATAAGTACGCAGTATTTT.

This clonotype was seen repeatedly, ten times or more. This chain joins TRBV12-3 or TRBV12-4 and TRBJ1-1, with no clear D. CDR3 length: 14 residues. V lost 3 bases to trimming and J lost 0 bases, with 8 bases between them. CDR3 amino acids: CASSFQDLNTEAFF. The CDR3 DNA reads TGTGCCAGCAGTTTTCAGGACCTGAACACTGAAGCTTTCTTT.

V is TRBV7-3 and J is TRBJ2-3; D not resolved. Trimming took off 1 base at V and 4 bases at J, with 6 bases between the two ends. The CDR3 covers 13 residues. Germline loops: CDR1 SGHTA, CDR2 FQGTGA. CDR3 DNA sequence: TGTGCCAGCAGCTTAAAGGGCTCAGATACGCAGTATTTT. It is translated as CASSLKGSDTQYF.

The V call is TRBV7-2, the J call TRBJ2-3; no clear D. The CDR3 contains 14 residues. Trimming cost V 0 bases and J 14 bases, with 18 bases left between them. Germline V CDR1 and CDR2: SGHTA, FQGNSA. The DNA for the CDR3 is TGTGCCAGCAGCTTAGCCCCTACGGGCCCATCGGGGTATTTT. Protein: CASSLAPTGPSGYF.

Of note for this clonotype: This may arise from a read error, as a much more abundant clone is one base away. This chain links TRBV5-4 with TRBJ1-2, with 8 nucleotides matching TRBD1. J gave up 5 bases and V 4 bases, and 7 bases lay outside the gene matches. Looked up from germline, CDR1 is SGHNT and CDR2 is YYREEE (reference sequence). This CDR3 has 14 amino acids. CDR3 in amino acids: CASSRTGTLYGYTF. CDR3 nucleotide sequence: TGTGCCAGCAGCCGGACAGGGACCCTATATGGCTACACCTTC. Full variable domain (missing parts from reference TRBV5-4 and TRBJ1-2): ETGVTQSPTHLIKTRGQQVTLRCSSQSGHNTVSWYQQALGQGPQFIFQYYREEENGRGNFPPRFSGLQFPNYSSELNVNALELDDSALYLCASSRTGTLYGYTFGSGTRLTVV.

In this sample, this clonotype turned up many times. The J gene is TRBJ2-7, the V gene TRBV6-1; 10 bases agree with TRBD2. Trimming at V came to 5 bases and at J to 5 bases, leaving 6 bases not matched to a gene. Germline values: CDR1 MNHNS, CDR2 SASEGT. The CDR3 consists of 14 residues. CDR3 DNA sequence: TGTGCCAGCAGTAAGCGGCTAGCGGGAGACGAGCAGTACTTC. It specifies CASSKRLAGDEQYF.

This clonotype was observed a handful of times. J is TRBJ2-7 and V is TRBV7-9; TRBD2 aligns across 12 bases. With V trimmed by 11 bases and J by 3 bases, 8 bases remained unmatched. The CDR3 is 14 amino acids. Per the germline V gene, CDR1 is SEHNR and CDR2 is FQNEAQ (reference sequence). CDR3 protein: CAALPLAGGYEQYF. The CDR3, as DNA: TGTGCCGCACTCCCACTAGCGGGAGGCTACGAGCAGTACTTC.

This clonotype was counted ten times or more. This sequence joins TRBV15 and TRBJ2-1; D perhaps matches TRBD1 (6 bases). This CDR3 spans 13 amino acids. CDR1 and CDR2 (germline): LNHNV, YYDKDF (reference sequence). V was trimmed by 8 bases and J by 8 bases, leaving 16 bases between them. The CDR3 region has the DNA TGTGCCACCCACTGGACAGTTAAGGATGAGCAGTTCTTC. This codes for CATHWTVKDEQFF.

This chain joins TRBV19 and TRBJ2-3; tentatively, D is TRBD1 (6 bases). The V gene lost 7 bases and the J gene lost 3 bases, with 20 bases spanning the gap. The CDR3 sequence is 16 residues long. Germline lookup yields CDR1 LNHDA and CDR2 SQIVND (reference sequence). The DNA for the CDR3 is TGTGCCAGTAATTCCCGTATTGCAGGGGAAACAGATACGCAGTATTTT. It codes for CASNSRIAGETDTQYF.

This clonotype was found many times. The V call is TRBV5-1, the J call TRBJ2-1; D is unclear. This CDR3 is 13 amino acids long. Trimming took off 4 bases at V and 10 bases at J, with 15 bases between the two ends. Germline V gene data show CDR1 as SGHRS and CDR2 as YFSETQ. The CDR3 DNA reads TGCGCCAGCAGCCCGGACGGATTAGGGGAGCAGTTCTTC. Protein: CASSPDGLGEQFF.

The sample holds many counts of this clonotype. The chain is built from TRBV4-1 and TRBJ2-5; 10 bases are shared with TRBD2. The CDR3 covers 17 residues. The junction had 9 bases not matched to a gene; V was cut back by 0 bases and J by 5 bases. From germline, CDR1 is MGHRA and CDR2 YSYEKL. The CDR3 here is CASSQERDSGGGETQYF. DNA of the CDR3: TGCGCCAGCAGCCAAGAGAGGGACAGCGGGGGGGGGGAGACCCAGTACTTC.

This clonotype was counted at least ten times. The rearrangement uses TRBV30 and TRBJ1-1; D perhaps matches TRBD1 (5 bases). The CDR3 has 12 amino acids. Germline lookup yields CDR1 GTSNPN and CDR2 SVGIG (reference sequence). Trimming stripped 7 bases from V and 2 bases from J, with 11 bases between. The CDR3 coding sequence is TGTGCCTTAAACCAGGGTAACACTGAAGCTTTCTTT. Translating it yields CALNQGNTEAFF.

In its sample, this clonotype was seen many times. The rearrangement joins TRBV7-2 to TRBJ2-7, with TRBD2 matching over 7 bases. The CDR3 length is 16 residues. The germline V gene has CDR1 SGHTA and CDR2 FQGNSA. V lost 3 bases to trimming and J lost 5 bases; unmatched junction nucleotides: 13. Here the CDR3 DNA reads TGTGCCAGCAGCTTTGAGAAGGGGAGGGCCGGCCACGAGCAGTACTTC. It codes for CASSFEKGRAGHEQYF. Full variable domain (remainder filled in from reference TRBV7-2 and TRBJ2-7): GAGVSQSPSNKVTEKGKDVELRCDPISGHTALYWYRQSLGQGLEFLIYFQGNSAPDKSGLPSDRFSAERTGGSVSTLTIQRTQQEDSAVYLCASSFEKGRAGHEQYFGPGTRLTVT.

The V call is TRBV6-1, the J call TRBJ1-5, with D possibly being TRBD1 (6 bases). Per germline, CDR1 MNHNS and CDR2 SASEGT. V was clipped by 6 bases and J by 4 bases, with 16 bases between them. The CDR3 has 15 residues. CDR3: CASRGGRGTNQPQHF. CDR3 sequence (DNA): TGTGCCAGCAGGGGGGGCCGGGGGACTAATCAGCCCCAGCATTTT.

A few counts support this clonotype. This chain links TRBV7-6 with TRBJ1-1, with D unresolved. CDR3 length: 14 amino acids. Germline V lookup: CDR1 SGHVS, CDR2 FNYEAQ. V lost 3 bases to trimming and J lost 5 bases, with 13 bases between them. This chain's CDR3 is CASSLYGDETEAFF. CDR3 nucleotide sequence: TGTGCCAGCAGCTTGTACGGGGATGAAACTGAAGCTTTCTTT.

This clonotype showed up many times. This chain links TRBV25-1 with TRBJ1-1, with 9 bases matching TRBD1. With 2 bases clipped from V and 11 bases from J, the junction kept 6 bases outside the gene matches. Germline V gives CDR1 MGHDK, CDR2 SYGVNS. This CDR3 is built from 13 residues. The chain's CDR3 is CASSETTGTGAFF. The CDR3 coding sequence is TGTGCCAGCAGTGAAACGACCGGGACAGGGGCTTTCTTT.

This clonotype showed up many times. The J gene is TRBJ2-1, the V gene TRBV7-2, with 8 bases aligning to TRBD1. CDR1 SGHTA and CDR2 FQGNSA come from the germline V gene. The CDR3 runs 15 residues. V trimming: 8 bases; J trimming: 7 bases; junction bases outside the gene matches: 13. Here the CDR3 reads CASYPVRTGTNEQFF. CDR3 bases: TGTGCCAGCTATCCCGTTCGGACAGGGACAAATGAGCAGTTCTTC.

A few counts support this clonotype. The chain carries TRBV6-1 and TRBJ1-1; TRBD1 might be the D (5 bases). Germline V gene sequence: CDR1 MNHNS, CDR2 SASEGT. V lost 3 bases and J 0 bases, leaving 11 bases between the germline ends. The CDR3 covers 15 residues. Written as DNA, the CDR3 is TGTGCCAGCAGTGATAGGGGTACGGTGAACACTGAAGCTTTCTTT. Its translation: CASSDRGTVNTEAFF.

This clonotype was found many times. The CDR3 is CATTGRGTDTQYF. CDR3 nucleotides: TGTGCCACCACAGGGCGGGGCACAGATACGCAGTATTTT. The chain carries TRBV24-1 and TRBJ2-3; D possibly uses TRBD1 or TRBD2 (5 bases each). The V gene's germline CDR1 is KGHDR and CDR2 SFDVKD. V was trimmed by 8 bases and J by 1 base, leaving 9 bases between them. This CDR3 is 13 amino acids long.

This clonotype was observed many times. The chain links TRBV6-5 to TRBJ2-7, with 9 bases aligning to TRBD1. The CDR3 is 16 residues long. With V trimmed by 2 bases and J by 6 bases, 11 bases remained unmatched. Germline V CDR1 and CDR2: MNHEY, SVGAGI. CDR3 loop: CASSYLPPGQGGEQYF. The CDR3, as DNA: TGTGCCAGCAGTTACCTTCCGCCGGGACAGGGCGGCGAGCAGTACTTC.

This clonotype was picked up a small number of times. Given a much more abundant clone one base away, this may be a read error. V gene TRBV2 combines with J gene TRBJ2-7; D is perhaps TRBD2 (6 bases). The CDR3 runs 15 residues. V lost 6 bases, J lost 0 bases, and 15 bases lay in between. Germline V CDR1 and CDR2: SNHLY, FYNNEI. DNA for the CDR3: TGTGCCAGCAGCTGGCTGACAGCGGGCTCCTACGAGCAGTACTTC. Residues: CASSWLTAGSYEQYF.

This clonotype was counted at least ten times. The chain couples TRBV7-2 to TRBJ2-7; unclear D gene. Germline V gene lookup returns CDR1 SGHTA and CDR2 FQGNSA. V lost 1 base to trimming and J lost 2 bases, with 18 bases between them. The CDR3 consists of 17 residues. The CDR3 region has the DNA TGTGCCAGCAGCTTAGAAGGGAACTGGGTTTCCCCCTACGAGCAGTACTTC. Its protein product is CASSLEGNWVSPYEQYF.